The 15 T cell receptor beta chains listed next were all sequenced from one sample in a study of STAT5B mutations in CD4+ large granular lymphocyte leukemia. Libraries were prepared by immunoSEQ multiplex PCR; TCRdb keeps only in-frame clonotypes and omits some of them. The sample contains about 30,000 clones, more than 75% of which appear only once. The material sequenced was CD4+ T cells from blood buffy coats. These receptors were taken from a human donor in good health.

V gene TRBV5-5 combines with J gene TRBJ2-6, with D perhaps given as TRBD1 or TRBD2 (5 bases each). Deletions cut 0 bases from V and 2 bases from J, with 6 bases between. CDR1 is SGHKS and CDR2 is YYEKEE in the germline V gene (reference sequence). The CDR3 is made up of 15 amino acids. The CDR3 spells CASSLGGTGANVLTF. CDR3 DNA sequence: TGTGCCAGCAGCTTGGGGGGGACTGGGGCCAACGTCCTGACTTTC.

V usage is TRBV6-6 and J usage is TRBJ1-1; D possibly corresponds to TRBD1 (5 bases). V was clipped by 2 bases and J by 1 base, with 5 bases between them. The V gene's germline CDR1 is MNHNY and CDR2 SVGAGI (reference sequence). The CDR3 spans 13 residues. CDR3 loop: CASSYGGNTEAFF. CDR3 in DNA: TGTGCCAGCAGTTACGGGGGGAACACTGAAGCTTTCTTT.

The CDR3 region is CASIAGDNEQFF. In nucleotides, the CDR3 is TGTGCCAGCATAGCGGGGGACAATGAGCAGTTCTTC. This chain joins TRBV6-6 and TRBJ2-1; 9 nucleotides match TRBD2. The CDR3 is 12 amino acids. Germline V gene data show CDR1 as MNHNY and CDR2 as SVGAGI (reference sequence). The V segment lost 7 bases and the J segment 5 bases; nucleotides outside the gene matches: 0.

This chain uses TRBV29-1 with TRBJ2-3; D perhaps matches TRBD2 (6 bases). Germline assignment: CDR1 SQVTM and CDR2 ANQGSEA. Trimming took 8 bases from V and 4 from J, leaving 16 bases between them. This CDR3 is 13 amino acids long. DNA of the CDR3: TGCAGCTCCGCGACTAGAGTTGCAGATACGCAGTATTTT. Translating it yields CSSATRVADTQYF.

The genes are TRBV5-1 and TRBJ2-1; D is possibly TRBD1 or TRBD2 (5 bases each). Germline assignment: CDR1 SGHRS and CDR2 YFSETQ. V lost 0 bases and J lost 0, with 16 bases in between. This CDR3 spans 18 amino acids. The CDR3 sequence is CASSLETRQTLSYNEQFF. CDR3 nucleotide sequence: TGCGCCAGCAGCTTGGAAACTAGACAGACCCTCTCCTACAATGAGCAGTTCTTC.

The chain carries TRBV19 and TRBJ1-4, with TRBD1 as a possible D gene (6 bases). V was cut by 9 bases and J by 6 bases, with 23 bases left in between. The CDR3 totals 16 residues. Per the germline V gene, CDR1 is LNHDA and CDR2 is SQIVND (reference sequence). CDR3 in amino acids: CASKGHLLTTHEKLFF. CDR3 nucleotide sequence: TGTGCCAGCAAGGGACACCTACTTACTACCCATGAAAAACTGTTTTTT.

This chain joins TRBV28 and TRBJ2-7, with D unresolved. Germline V lookup: CDR1 MDHEN, CDR2 SYDVKM. The CDR3 is 10 amino acids. Trimming pared 8 bases from V and 4 bases from J, leaving 6 bases between. The CDR3, as DNA: TGTGCCAGCGGGTATTACGAGCAGTACTTC. It encodes CASGYYEQYF.

This sequence joins TRBV6-6 and TRBJ2-7; 11 bases line up with TRBD2. This CDR3 spans 15 amino acids. Trimming removed 6 bases from V and 1 base from J; junction bases left unmatched: 5. CDR1 and CDR2 from the germline V gene are MNHNY and SVGAGI (reference sequence). In DNA form, the CDR3 reads TGTGCCAGCAGAGGGACTAGCGGTTTTTCCTACGAGCAGTACTTC. Protein: CASRGTSGFSYEQYF.

The CDR3 loop is CASSFQWGSYNEQFF. The CDR3 coding sequence is TGTGCCAGCAGTTTCCAGTGGGGTTCATACAATGAGCAGTTCTTC. This sequence joins TRBV28 and TRBJ2-1; D is unclear. CDR3 size: 15 residues. With 3 bases removed from V and 4 bases from J, the gap between germline ends came to 13 bases. Germline loops: CDR1 MDHEN, CDR2 SYDVKM.

V usage is TRBV15 and J usage is TRBJ1-1, with 8 bases aligning to TRBD1. This CDR3 contains 15 residues. Trimming at V came to 5 bases and at J to 0 bases, leaving 5 bases not matched to a gene. Germline V gene lookup returns CDR1 LNHNV and CDR2 YYDKDF (reference sequence). As DNA, the CDR3 is TGTGCCACCAGCTCGGACAGGGTCATGAACACTGAAGCTTTCTTT. This sequence encodes CATSSDRVMNTEAFF.

The V gene is TRBV18, the J gene TRBJ1-5, with unresolved D. CDR1 KGHSH and CDR2 LQKENI come from the germline V gene. The CDR3 loop spans 14 amino acids. The V gene lost 4 bases and the J gene lost 9 bases, with 16 bases spanning the gap. CDR3 loop: CASSLSTDQGPQHF. The CDR3 bases are TGTGCCAGCTCACTTTCGACGGACCAAGGGCCCCAGCATTTT.

V is TRBV27 and J is TRBJ1-2; TRBD1 matches at 7 bases. This CDR3 contains 15 residues. Germline V gene sequence: CDR1 MNHEY, CDR2 SMNVEV (reference sequence). Losses at the gene ends were 6 bases for V and 9 bases for J; bases not matched to a gene: 16. The DNA of the CDR3 is TGTGCCAGCAGACCGGTTCAGGGGGGACTATGGAGCTACACCTTC. Its protein product is CASRPVQGGLWSYTF.

V usage is TRBV15 and J usage is TRBJ2-2; 8 bases are a match to TRBD2. Germline CDR1 reads LNHNV; CDR2 reads YYDKDF (reference sequence). The CDR3 extends over 17 amino acids. The V and J ends lost 5 bases and 3 bases, in that order; junction bases with no gene match: 11. CDR3 nucleotide sequence: TGTGCCACCAGCTTTCCCATCGGGACTAGAGACACCGGGGAGCTGTTTTTT. Residues: CATSFPIGTRDTGELFF. Drawing the rest from reference TRBV15 and TRBJ2-2, the complete variable domain is DAMVIQNPRYQVTQFGKPVTLSCSQTLNHNVMYWYQQKSSQAPKLLFHYYDKDFNNEADTPDNFQSRRPNTSFCFLDIRSPGLGDTAMYLCATSFPIGTRDTGELFFGEGSRLTVL.

The genes are TRBV5-1 and TRBJ2-1, with D possibly TRBD2 on 6 matching bases. In germline, CDR1 is SGHRS, CDR2 YFSETQ. The V and J ends lost 0 bases and 9 bases respectively, with 13 bases between them. The CDR3 runs 14 residues. The CDR3 loop reads CASSLGGEVSEQFF. CDR3 nucleotides: TGCGCCAGCAGCTTGGGCGGGGAGGTTTCTGAGCAGTTCTTC.

The CDR3 loop is CASSLVASGGQETQYF. Written as DNA, the CDR3 is TGCGCCAGCAGCTTGGTGGCTAGCGGGGGACAAGAGACCCAGTACTTC. The chain recombines TRBV5-1 with TRBJ2-5, with TRBD2 identical over 10 bases. The CDR3 covers 16 residues. Germline V lookup: CDR1 SGHRS, CDR2 YFSETQ. The J segment lost 2 bases and the V segment lost 0 bases, leaving 4 bases of the junction unmatched.